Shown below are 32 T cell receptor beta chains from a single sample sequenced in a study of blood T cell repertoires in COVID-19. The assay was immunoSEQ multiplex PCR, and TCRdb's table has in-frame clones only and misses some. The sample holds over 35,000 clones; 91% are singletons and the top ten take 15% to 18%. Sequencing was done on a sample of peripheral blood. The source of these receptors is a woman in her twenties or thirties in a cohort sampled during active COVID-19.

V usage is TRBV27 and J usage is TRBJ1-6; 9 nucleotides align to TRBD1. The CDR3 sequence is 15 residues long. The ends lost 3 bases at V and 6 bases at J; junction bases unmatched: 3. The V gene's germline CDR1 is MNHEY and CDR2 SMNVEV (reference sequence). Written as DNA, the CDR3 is TGTGCCAGCAGTTTGGGGGACAGGGTTAATTCACCCCTCCACTTT. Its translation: CASSLGDRVNSPLHF.

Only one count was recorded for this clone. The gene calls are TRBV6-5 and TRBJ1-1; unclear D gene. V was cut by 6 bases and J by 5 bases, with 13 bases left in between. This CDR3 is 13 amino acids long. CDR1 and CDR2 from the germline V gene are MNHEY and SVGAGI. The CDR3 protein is CASSVDSETEAFF. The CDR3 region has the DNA TGTGCCAGCAGCGTGGACTCTGAGACTGAAGCTTTCTTT.

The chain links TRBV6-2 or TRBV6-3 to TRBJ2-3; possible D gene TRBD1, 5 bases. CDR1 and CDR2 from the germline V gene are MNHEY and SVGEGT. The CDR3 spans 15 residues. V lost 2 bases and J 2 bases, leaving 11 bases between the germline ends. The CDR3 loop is CASSYGRRATDTQYF. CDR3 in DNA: TGTGCCAGCAGTTACGGTCGCAGGGCCACAGATACGCAGTATTTT.

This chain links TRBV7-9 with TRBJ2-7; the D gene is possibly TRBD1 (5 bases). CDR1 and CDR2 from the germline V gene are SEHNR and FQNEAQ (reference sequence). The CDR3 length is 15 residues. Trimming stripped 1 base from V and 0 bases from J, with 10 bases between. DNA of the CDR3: TGTGCCAGCAGCTTAGATGGGGCCAGCTCCTACGAGCAGTACTTC. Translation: CASSLDGASSYEQYF.

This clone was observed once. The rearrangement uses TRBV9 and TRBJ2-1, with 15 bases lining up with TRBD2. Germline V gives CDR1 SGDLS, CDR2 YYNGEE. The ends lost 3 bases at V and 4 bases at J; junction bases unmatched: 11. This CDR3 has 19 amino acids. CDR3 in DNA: TGTGCCAGCAGCGCCGGGACTAGCGGGAGGACCTCGGGTTACAATGAGCAGTTCTTC. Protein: CASSAGTSGRTSGYNEQFF. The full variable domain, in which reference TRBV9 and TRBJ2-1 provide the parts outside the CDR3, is DSGVTQTPKHLITATGQRVTLRCSPRSGDLSVYWYQQSLDQGLQFLIQYYNGEERAKGNILERFSAQQFPDLHSELNLSSLELGDSALYFCASSAGTSGRTSGYNEQFFGPGTRLTVL.

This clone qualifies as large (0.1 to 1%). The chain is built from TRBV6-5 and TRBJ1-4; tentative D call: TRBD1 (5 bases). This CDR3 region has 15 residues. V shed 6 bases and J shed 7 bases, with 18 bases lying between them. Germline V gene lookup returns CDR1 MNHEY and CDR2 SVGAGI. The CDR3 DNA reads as TGTGCCAGCAGCGCAACACCAGGGTCTGGTGAAAAACTGTTTTTT. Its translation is CASSATPGSGEKLFF.

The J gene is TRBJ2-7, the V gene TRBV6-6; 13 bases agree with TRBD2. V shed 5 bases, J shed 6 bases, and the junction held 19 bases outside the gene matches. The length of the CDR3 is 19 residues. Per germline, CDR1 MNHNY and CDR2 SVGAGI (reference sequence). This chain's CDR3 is CASSRQGLAGLPIKLEQYF. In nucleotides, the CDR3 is TGTGCCAGCAGTCGACAGGGACTAGCGGGGCTACCCATAAAACTCGAGCAGTACTTC.

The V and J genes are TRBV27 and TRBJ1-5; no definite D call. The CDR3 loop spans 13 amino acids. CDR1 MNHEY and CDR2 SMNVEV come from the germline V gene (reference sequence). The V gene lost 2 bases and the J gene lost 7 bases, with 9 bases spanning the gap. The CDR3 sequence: CASSLREAQPQHF. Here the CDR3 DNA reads TGTGCCAGCAGTTTAAGGGAGGCCCAGCCCCAGCATTTT.

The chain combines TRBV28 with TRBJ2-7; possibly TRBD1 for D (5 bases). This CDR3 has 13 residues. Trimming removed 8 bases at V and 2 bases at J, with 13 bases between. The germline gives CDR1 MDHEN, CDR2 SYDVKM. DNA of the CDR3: TGTGCCAGCTTAAAGACAGTTACCTACGAGCAGTACTTC. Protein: CASLKTVTYEQYF.

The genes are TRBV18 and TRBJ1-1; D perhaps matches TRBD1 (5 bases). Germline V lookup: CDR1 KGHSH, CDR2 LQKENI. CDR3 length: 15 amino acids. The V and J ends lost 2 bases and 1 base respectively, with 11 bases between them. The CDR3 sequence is CASSPKGKWNTEAFF. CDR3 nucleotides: TGTGCCAGCTCACCAAAGGGGAAATGGAACACTGAAGCTTTCTTT. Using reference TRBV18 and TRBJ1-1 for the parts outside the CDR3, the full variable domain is NAGVMQNPRHLVRRRGQEARLRCSPMKGHSHVYWYRQLPEEGLKFMVYLQKENIIDESGMPKERFSAEFPKEGPSILRIQQVVRGDSAAYFCASSPKGKWNTEAFFGQGTRLTVV.

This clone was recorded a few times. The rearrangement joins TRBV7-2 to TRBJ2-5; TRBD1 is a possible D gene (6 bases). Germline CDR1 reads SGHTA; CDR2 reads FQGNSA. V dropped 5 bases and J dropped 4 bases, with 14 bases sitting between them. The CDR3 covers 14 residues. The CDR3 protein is CASSPGPGAETQYF. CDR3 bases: TGTGCCAGCAGCCCGGGACCAGGGGCAGAGACCCAGTACTTC.

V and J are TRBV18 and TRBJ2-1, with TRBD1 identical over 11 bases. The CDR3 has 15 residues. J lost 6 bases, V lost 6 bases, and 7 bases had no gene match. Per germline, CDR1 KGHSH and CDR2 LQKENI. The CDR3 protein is CASSPGQGAANEQFF. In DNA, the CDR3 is TGTGCCAGCTCCCCCGGACAGGGGGCGGCCAATGAGCAGTTCTTC.

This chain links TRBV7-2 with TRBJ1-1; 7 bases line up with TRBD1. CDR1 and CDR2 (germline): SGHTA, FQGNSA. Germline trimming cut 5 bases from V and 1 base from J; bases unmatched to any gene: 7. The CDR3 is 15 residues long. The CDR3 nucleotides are TGTGCCAGCAGCCCCCAGACAGGGCGGAACACTGAAGCTTTCTTT. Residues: CASSPQTGRNTEAFF. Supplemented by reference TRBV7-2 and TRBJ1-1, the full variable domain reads GAGVSQSPSNKVTEKGKDVELRCDPISGHTALYWYRQSLGQGLEFLIYFQGNSAPDKSGLPSDRFSAERTGGSVSTLTIQRTQQEDSAVYLCASSPQTGRNTEAFFGQGTRLTVV.

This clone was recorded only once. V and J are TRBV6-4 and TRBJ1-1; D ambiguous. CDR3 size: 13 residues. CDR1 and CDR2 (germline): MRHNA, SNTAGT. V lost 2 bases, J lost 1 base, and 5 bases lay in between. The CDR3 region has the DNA TGTGCCAGCAGTGACATCTGGAACACTGAAGCTTTCTTT. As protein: CASSDIWNTEAFF.

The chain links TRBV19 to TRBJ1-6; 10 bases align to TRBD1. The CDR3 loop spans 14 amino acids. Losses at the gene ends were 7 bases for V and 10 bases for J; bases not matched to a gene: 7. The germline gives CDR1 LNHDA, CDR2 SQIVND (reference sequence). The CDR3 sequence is CASNGDRGRSPLHF. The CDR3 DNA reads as TGTGCCAGTAATGGGGACAGGGGTAGGTCACCCCTCCACTTT. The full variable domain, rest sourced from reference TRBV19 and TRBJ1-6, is DGGITQSPKYLFRKEGQNVTLSCEQNLNHDAMYWYRQDPGQGLRLIYYSQIVNDFQKGDIAEGYSVSREKKESFPLTVTSAQKNPTAFYLCASNGDRGRSPLHFGNGTRLTVT.

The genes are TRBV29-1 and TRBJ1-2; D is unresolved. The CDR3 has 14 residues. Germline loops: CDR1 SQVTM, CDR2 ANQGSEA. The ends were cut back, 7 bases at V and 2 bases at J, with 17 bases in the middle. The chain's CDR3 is CSAISSTSNYGYTF. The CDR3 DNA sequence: TGCAGCGCAATCTCCTCGACATCCAACTATGGCTACACCTTC.

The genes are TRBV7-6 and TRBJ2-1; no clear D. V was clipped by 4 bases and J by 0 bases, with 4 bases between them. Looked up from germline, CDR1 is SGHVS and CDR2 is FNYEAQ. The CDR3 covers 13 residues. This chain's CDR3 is CASSSNSYNEQFF. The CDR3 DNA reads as TGTGCCAGCAGCTCAAACTCCTACAATGAGCAGTTCTTC.

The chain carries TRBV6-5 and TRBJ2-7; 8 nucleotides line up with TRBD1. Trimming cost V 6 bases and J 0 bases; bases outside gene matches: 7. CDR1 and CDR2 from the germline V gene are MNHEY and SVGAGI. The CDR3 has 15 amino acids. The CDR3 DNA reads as TGTGCCAGCAGGATGACAGGGGCTCTCTCCTACGAGCAGTACTTC. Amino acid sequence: CASRMTGALSYEQYF.

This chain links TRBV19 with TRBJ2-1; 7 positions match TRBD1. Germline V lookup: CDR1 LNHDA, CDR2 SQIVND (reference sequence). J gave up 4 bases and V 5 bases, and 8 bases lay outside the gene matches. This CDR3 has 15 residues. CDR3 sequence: CASSAGQEIYNEQFF. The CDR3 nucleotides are TGTGCCAGTAGTGCCGGACAGGAGATTTACAATGAGCAGTTCTTC.

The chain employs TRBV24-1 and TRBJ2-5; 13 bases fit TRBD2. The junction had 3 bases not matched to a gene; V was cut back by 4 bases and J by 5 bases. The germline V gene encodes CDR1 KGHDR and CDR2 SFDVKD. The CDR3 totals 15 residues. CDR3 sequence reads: CATSEGLAGVETQYF. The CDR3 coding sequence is TGTGCCACCAGTGAAGGACTAGCGGGAGTGGAGACCCAGTACTTC.

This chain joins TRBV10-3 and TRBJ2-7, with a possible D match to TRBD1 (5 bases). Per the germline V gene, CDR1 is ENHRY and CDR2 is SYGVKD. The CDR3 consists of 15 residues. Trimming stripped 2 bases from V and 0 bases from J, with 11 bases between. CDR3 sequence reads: CAISEGFQGSYEQYF. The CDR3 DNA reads TGTGCCATCAGTGAGGGTTTCCAGGGCTCCTACGAGCAGTACTTC.

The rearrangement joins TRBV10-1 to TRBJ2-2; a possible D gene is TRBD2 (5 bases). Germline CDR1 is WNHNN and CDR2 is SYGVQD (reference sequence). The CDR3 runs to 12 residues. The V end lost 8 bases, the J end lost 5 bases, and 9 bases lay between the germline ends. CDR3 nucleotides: TGCGCCAGCGGAACTAGAACCGGGGAGCTGTTTTTT. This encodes CASGTRTGELFF.

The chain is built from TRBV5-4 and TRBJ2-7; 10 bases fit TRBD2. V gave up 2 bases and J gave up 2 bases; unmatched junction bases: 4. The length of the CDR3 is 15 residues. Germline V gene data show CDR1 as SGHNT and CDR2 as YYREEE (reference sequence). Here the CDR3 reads CASSFRAGGPYEQYF. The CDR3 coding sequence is TGTGCCAGCAGCTTCAGAGCGGGAGGGCCCTACGAGCAGTACTTC.

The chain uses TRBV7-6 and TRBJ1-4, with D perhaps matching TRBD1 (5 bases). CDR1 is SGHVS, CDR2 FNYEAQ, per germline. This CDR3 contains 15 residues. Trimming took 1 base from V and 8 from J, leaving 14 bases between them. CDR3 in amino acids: CASSLGPGPREKLFF. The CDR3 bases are TGTGCCAGCAGCTTAGGACCAGGGCCACGCGAAAAACTGTTTTTT.

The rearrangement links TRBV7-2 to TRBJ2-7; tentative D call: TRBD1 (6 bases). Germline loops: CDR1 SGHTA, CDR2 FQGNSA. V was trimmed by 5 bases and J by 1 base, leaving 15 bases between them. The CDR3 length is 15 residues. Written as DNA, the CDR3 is TGTGCCAGCAGCCACGACCCAACAGGGTCCTACGAGCAGTACTTC. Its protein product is CASSHDPTGSYEQYF. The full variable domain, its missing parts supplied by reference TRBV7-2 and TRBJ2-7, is GAGVSQSPSNKVTEKGKDVELRCDPISGHTALYWYRQSLGQGLEFLIYFQGNSAPDKSGLPSDRFSAERTGGSVSTLTIQRTQQEDSAVYLCASSHDPTGSYEQYFGPGTRLTVT.

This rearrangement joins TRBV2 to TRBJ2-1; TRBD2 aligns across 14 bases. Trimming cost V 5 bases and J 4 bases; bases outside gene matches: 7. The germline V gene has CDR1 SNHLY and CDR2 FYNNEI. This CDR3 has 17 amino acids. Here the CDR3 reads CASSFSGLAGVYNEQFF. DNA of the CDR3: TGTGCCAGCAGTTTCTCGGGACTAGCGGGAGTTTACAATGAGCAGTTCTTC. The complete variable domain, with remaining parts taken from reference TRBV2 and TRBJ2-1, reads EPEVTQTPSHQVTQMGQEVILRCVPISNHLYFYWYRQILGQKVEFLVSFYNNEISEKSEIFDDQFSVERPDGSNFTLKIRSTKLEDSAMYFCASSFSGLAGVYNEQFFGPGTRLTVL.

CDR3 nucleotides: TGTGCCAGTAGTACCGGACTAACCCCCACTGAGCAGTTCTTC. Protein: CASSTGLTPTEQFF. V and J are TRBV19 and TRBJ2-1; D perhaps matches TRBD2 (6 bases). The germline gives CDR1 LNHDA, CDR2 SQIVND (reference sequence). The V and J ends lost 4 bases and 9 bases respectively, with 16 bases between them. The CDR3 runs 14 residues.

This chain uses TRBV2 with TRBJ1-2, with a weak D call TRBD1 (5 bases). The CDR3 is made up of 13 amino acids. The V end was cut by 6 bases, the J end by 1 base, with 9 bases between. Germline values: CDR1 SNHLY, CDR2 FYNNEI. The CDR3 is CASRLTVNYGYTF. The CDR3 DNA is TGTGCCAGCAGGTTGACAGTTAACTATGGCTACACCTTC.

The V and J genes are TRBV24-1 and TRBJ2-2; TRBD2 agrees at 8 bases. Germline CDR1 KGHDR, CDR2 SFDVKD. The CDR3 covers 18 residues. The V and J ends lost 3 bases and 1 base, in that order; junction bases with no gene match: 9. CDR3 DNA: TGTGCCACCAGTGATCGTCAGCCAGCGGGAGTGAACACCGGGGAGCTGTTTTTT. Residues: CATSDRQPAGVNTGELFF.

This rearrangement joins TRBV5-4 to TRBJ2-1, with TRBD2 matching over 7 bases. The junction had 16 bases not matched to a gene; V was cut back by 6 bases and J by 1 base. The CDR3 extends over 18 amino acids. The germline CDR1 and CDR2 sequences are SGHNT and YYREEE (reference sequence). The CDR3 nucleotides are TGTGCCAGCACCCGAGGAGGTGGTAGCGGGCGATCCTACAATGAGCAGTTCTTC. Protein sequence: CASTRGGGSGRSYNEQFF.

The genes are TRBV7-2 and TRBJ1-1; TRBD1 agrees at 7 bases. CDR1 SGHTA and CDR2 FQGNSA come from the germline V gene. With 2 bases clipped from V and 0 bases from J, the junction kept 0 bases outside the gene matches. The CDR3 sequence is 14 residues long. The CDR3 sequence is CASSLQGVNTEAFF. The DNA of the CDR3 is TGTGCCAGCAGCTTACAGGGGGTGAACACTGAAGCTTTCTTT.

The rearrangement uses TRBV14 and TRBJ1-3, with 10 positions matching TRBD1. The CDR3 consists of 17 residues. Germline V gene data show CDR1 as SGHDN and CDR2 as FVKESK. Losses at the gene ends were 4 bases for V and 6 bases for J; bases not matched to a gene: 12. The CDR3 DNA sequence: TGTGCCAGCAGCCGGCCCCCGGGACAGGGGACTCTAAACACCATATATTTT. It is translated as CASSRPPGQGTLNTIYF. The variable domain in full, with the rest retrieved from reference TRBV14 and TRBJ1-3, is EAGVTQFPSHSVIEKGQTVTLRCDPISGHDNLYWYRRVMGKEIKFLLHFVKESKQDESGMPNNRFLAERTGGTYSTLKVQPAELEDSGVYFCASSRPPGQGTLNTIYFGEGSWLTVV.